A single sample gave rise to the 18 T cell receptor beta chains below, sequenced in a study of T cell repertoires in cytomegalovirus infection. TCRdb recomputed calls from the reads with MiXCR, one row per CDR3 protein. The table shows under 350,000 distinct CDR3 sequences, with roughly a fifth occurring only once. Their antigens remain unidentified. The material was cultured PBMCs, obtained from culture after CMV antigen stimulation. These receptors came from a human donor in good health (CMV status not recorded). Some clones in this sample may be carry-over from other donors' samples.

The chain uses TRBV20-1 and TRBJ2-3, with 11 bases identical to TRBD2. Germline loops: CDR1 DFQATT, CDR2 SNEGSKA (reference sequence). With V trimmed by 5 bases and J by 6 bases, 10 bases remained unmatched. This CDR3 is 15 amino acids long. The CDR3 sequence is CSAYLAGGPWDTQYF. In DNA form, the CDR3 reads TGCAGTGCTTACTTAGCGGGAGGGCCATGGGATACGCAGTATTTT.

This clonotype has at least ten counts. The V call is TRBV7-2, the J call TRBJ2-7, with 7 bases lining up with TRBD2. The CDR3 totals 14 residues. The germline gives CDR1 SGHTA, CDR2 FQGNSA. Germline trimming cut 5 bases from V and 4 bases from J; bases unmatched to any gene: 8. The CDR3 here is CASSQAGWSYEQYF. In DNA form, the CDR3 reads TGTGCCAGCAGCCAAGCGGGATGGTCGTACGAGCAGTACTTC.

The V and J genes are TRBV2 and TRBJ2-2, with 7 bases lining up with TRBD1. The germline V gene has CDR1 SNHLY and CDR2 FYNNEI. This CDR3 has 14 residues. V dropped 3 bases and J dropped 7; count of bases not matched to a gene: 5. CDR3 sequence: CASSEAGGIGELFF. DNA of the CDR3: TGTGCCAGCAGTGAGGCAGGGGGTATCGGGGAGCTGTTTTTT.

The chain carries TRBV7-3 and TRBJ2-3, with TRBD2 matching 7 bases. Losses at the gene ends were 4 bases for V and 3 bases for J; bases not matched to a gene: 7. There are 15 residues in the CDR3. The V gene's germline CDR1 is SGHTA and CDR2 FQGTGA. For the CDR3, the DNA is TGTGCCAGCAGCTCGTTAGCGGGTAGAACAGATACGCAGTATTTT. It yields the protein CASSSLAGRTDTQYF.

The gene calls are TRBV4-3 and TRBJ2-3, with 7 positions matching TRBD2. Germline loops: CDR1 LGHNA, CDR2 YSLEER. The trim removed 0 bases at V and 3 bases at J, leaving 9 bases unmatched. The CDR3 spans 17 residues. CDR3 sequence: CASSQDIPGGSTDTQYF. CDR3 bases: TGCGCCAGCAGCCAAGATATCCCGGGAGGTAGTACAGATACGCAGTATTTT.

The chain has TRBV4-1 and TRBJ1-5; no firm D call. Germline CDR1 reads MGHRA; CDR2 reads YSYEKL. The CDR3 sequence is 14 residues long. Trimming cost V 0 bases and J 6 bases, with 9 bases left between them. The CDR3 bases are TGCGCCAGCAGCCAAGATCGGCAGGTTCAGCCCCAGCATTTT. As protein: CASSQDRQVQPQHF.

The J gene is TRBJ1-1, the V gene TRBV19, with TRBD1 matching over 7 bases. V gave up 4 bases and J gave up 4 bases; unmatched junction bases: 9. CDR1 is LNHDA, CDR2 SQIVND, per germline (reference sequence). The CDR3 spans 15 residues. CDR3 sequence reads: CASSNRQGLRTEAFF. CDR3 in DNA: TGTGCCAGTAGTAACAGACAGGGATTACGCACTGAAGCTTTCTTT.

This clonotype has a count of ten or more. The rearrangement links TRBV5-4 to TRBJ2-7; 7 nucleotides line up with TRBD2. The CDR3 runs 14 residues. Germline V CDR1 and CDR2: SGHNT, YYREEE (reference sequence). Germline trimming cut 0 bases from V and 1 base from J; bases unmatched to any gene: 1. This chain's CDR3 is CASSLASGSYEQYF. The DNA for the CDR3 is TGTGCCAGCAGCTTGGCTAGCGGATCCTACGAGCAGTACTTC.

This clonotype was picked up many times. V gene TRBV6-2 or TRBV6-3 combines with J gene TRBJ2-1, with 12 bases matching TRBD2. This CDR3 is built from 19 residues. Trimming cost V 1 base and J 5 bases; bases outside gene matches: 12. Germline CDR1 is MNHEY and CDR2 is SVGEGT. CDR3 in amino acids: CASSYWGQVTSGRNNEQFF. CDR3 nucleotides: TGTGCCAGCAGTTACTGGGGACAGGTAACTAGCGGGAGGAACAATGAGCAGTTCTTC.

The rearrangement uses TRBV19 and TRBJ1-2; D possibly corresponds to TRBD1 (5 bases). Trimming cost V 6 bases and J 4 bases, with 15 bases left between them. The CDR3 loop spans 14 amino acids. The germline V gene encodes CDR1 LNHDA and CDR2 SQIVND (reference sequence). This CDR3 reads CASRIPTDFYGYTF. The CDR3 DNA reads TGTGCCAGTAGAATTCCGACAGACTTCTATGGCTACACCTTC. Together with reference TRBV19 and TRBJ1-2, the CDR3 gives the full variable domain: DGGITQSPKYLFRKEGQNVTLSCEQNLNHDAMYWYRQDPGQGLRLIYYSQIVNDFQKGDIAEGYSVSREKKESFPLTVTSAQKNPTAFYLCASRIPTDFYGYTFGSGTRLTVV.

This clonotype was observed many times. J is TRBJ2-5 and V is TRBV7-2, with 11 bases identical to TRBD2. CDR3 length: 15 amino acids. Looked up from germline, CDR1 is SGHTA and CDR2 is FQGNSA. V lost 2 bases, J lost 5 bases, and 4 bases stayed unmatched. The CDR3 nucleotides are TGTGCCAGCAGCTTAACTAGCGGGAGCTGGGAGACCCAGTACTTC. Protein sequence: CASSLTSGSWETQYF. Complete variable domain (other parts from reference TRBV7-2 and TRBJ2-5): GAGVSQSPSNKVTEKGKDVELRCDPISGHTALYWYRQSLGQGLEFLIYFQGNSAPDKSGLPSDRFSAERTGGSVSTLTIQRTQQEDSAVYLCASSLTSGSWETQYFGPGTRLLVL.

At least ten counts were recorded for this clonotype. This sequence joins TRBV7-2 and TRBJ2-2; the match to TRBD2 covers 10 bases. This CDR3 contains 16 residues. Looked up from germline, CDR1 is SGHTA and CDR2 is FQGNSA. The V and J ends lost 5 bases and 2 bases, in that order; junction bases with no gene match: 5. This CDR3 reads CASSATSGENTGELFF. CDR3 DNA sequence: TGTGCCAGCAGCGCCACTAGCGGGGAAAACACCGGGGAGCTGTTTTTT.

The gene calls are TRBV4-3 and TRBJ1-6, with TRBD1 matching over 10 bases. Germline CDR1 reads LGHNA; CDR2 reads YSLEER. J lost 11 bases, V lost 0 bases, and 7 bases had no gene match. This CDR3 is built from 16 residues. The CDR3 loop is CASSQESGQGFPPLHF. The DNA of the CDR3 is TGCGCCAGCAGCCAAGAATCGGGACAGGGGTTTCCACCCCTCCACTTT.

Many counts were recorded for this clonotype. The CDR3 loop is CASSLGQHYNEQFF. DNA of the CDR3: TGTGCCAGCAGCTTAGGCCAGCACTACAATGAGCAGTTCTTC. This chain connects TRBV7-2 to TRBJ2-1; D uncertain. Germline V gene data show CDR1 as SGHTA and CDR2 as FQGNSA. The V and J ends lost 1 base and 3 bases respectively, with 7 bases between them. This CDR3 is built from 14 residues.

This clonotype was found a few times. In DNA form, the CDR3 reads TGCGCCAGCAGCCCTGGACTAGCGGGAAGGTTCGCCGGGGAGCTGTTTTTT. Translation: CASSPGLAGRFAGELFF. This sequence joins TRBV4-1 and TRBJ2-2, with 12 bases fitting TRBD2. CDR1 is MGHRA, CDR2 YSYEKL, per germline. The CDR3 spans 17 residues. Losses at the gene ends were 4 bases for V and 6 bases for J; bases not matched to a gene: 9.

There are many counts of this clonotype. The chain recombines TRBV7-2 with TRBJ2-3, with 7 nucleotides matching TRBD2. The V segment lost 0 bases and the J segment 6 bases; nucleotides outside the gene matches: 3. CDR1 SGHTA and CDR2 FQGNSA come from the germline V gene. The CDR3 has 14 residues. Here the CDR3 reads CASSLAGGSDTQYF. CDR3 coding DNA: TGTGCCAGCAGCTTAGCGGGAGGGTCGGATACGCAGTATTTT.

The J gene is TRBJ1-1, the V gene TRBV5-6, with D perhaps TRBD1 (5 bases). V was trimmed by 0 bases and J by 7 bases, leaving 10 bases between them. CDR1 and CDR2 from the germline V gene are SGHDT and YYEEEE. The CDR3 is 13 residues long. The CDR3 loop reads CASSLVGAGEAFF. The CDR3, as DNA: TGTGCCAGCAGCTTGGTAGGGGCGGGTGAAGCTTTCTTT.

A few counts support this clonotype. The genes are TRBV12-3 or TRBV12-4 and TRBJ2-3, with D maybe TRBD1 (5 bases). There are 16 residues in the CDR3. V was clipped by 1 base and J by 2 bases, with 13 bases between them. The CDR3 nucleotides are TGTGCCAGCAGTTTAGGGGCACGGACACCCACAGATACGCAGTATTTT. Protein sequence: CASSLGARTPTDTQYF.